This T cell receptor beta chain was captured by sequencing in a study of cytomegalovirus exposure and HLA in healthy donors. Trimming cost V 1 base and J 6 bases, with 16 bases left between them. The CDR3 runs to 15 residues. Germline-derived CDR1 and CDR2 are KGHSH and LQKENI. Donors sampled were nominally healthy, though unrecorded immune exposures were likely. PCR used 60 Vbeta primers and 13 Jbeta primers. Profiling relied on immunoSEQ multiplex PCR, and the TCRdb table lists in-frame clones only, not all of them. The repertoire shows 65,000 to 90,000 clones; the top ten hold around 2.4%. This chain uses TRBV18 with TRBJ2-7, with a tentative D call TRBD1 (6 bases). The sequence was collected from a female donor in good health and CMV-seropositive. The sample consisted of PBMCs. CDR3 in amino acids: CASSPRAGEAVEQYF. The CDR3 DNA sequence: TGTGCCAGCTCACCACGGGCAGGGGAAGCTGTCGAGCAGTACTTC.